A single sample is the source of the 7 T cell receptor beta chains below, sequenced in a study of blood T cell repertoires in COVID-19. Using immunoSEQ multiplex PCR, the repertoire was profiled, and TCRdb retains in-frame clones only, with some absent. Of about 250,000 clones listed, around nine tenths are singletons. The source material was peripheral blood. These receptors all come from an older woman who had recovered from COVID-19.

This clone was found once. The J gene is TRBJ2-2, the V gene TRBV4-1, with TRBD2 matching 8 bases. Germline CDR1 MGHRA, CDR2 YSYEKL. There are 16 residues in the CDR3. Germline trimming cut 3 bases from V and 4 bases from J; bases unmatched to any gene: 7. The CDR3 region is CASSHPWTSRTGELFF. CDR3 sequence (DNA): TGCGCCAGCAGCCATCCTTGGACTAGCCGCACCGGGGAGCTGTTTTTT.

The chain uses TRBV4-1 and TRBJ2-5, with TRBD2 identical over 9 bases. V shed 2 bases and J 2 bases; nucleotides not matched to a gene: 12. Per the germline V gene, CDR1 is MGHRA and CDR2 is YSYEKL. The CDR3 is 18 amino acids. In nucleotides, the CDR3 is TGCGCCAGCAGCCAAAGCCCCCTAGTGACTAGCGGACAAGAGACCCAGTACTTC. Encoded protein: CASSQSPLVTSGQETQYF.

The V gene is TRBV7-9, the J gene TRBJ2-2, with 10 bases matching TRBD1. After removal of 5 bases from V and 4 bases from J, the junction contained 16 bases not matched to a gene. This CDR3 has 19 residues. CDR1 and CDR2 (germline): SEHNR, FQNEAQ (reference sequence). The CDR3 DNA reads TGTGCCAGCAGCAATCCGACAGGGGGCGCAGAGGGGGCCACCGGGGAGCTGTTTTTT. Translation gives CASSNPTGGAEGATGELFF.

V is TRBV24-1 and J is TRBJ1-2; TRBD1 matches at 9 bases. Germline values: CDR1 KGHDR, CDR2 SFDVKD. The CDR3 consists of 13 residues. V lost 6 bases, J lost 8 bases, and 6 bases stayed unmatched. This CDR3 reads CATSKRTGDGYTF. The DNA of the CDR3 is TGTGCCACCAGTAAAAGGACAGGGGACGGCTACACCTTC.

The rearrangement links TRBV27 to TRBJ2-3, with 9 positions matching TRBD2. CDR3 length equals 16 residues. V trimming: 5 bases; J trimming: 0 bases; junction bases outside the gene matches: 6. Germline V gene lookup returns CDR1 MNHEY and CDR2 SMNVEV (reference sequence). The CDR3 bases are TGTGCCAGCAGTACGGTAGCGGGGGCTAGCACAGATACGCAGTATTTT. It encodes CASSTVAGASTDTQYF.

The J gene is TRBJ2-7, the V gene TRBV4-2; 10 nucleotides agree with TRBD1. The CDR3 is 16 amino acids. Germline CDR1 reads LGHNA; CDR2 reads YNFKEQ. V lost 4 bases to trimming and J lost 4 bases; unmatched junction nucleotides: 10. CDR3 protein: CASSREMTGGWYEQYF. The CDR3 DNA reads as TGTGCCAGCAGCCGAGAAATGACAGGGGGCTGGTACGAGCAGTACTTC.

This clone came up a few times. The genes are TRBV18 and TRBJ1-5, with 8 bases fitting TRBD1. Germline V gene data show CDR1 as KGHSH and CDR2 as LQKENI. V lost 4 bases and J lost 4; bases outside the gene matches: 9. The CDR3 sequence is 16 residues long. DNA of the CDR3: TGTGCCAGCTCACTTTCAGGGGGCCATGATAATCAGCCCCAGCATTTT. Amino acids: CASSLSGGHDNQPQHF.